This T cell receptor beta chain originates from a study of blood T cell repertoires in COVID-19. Per the original methods: Amplification of reference gene primers was used by the study to estimate nucleated cell counts. Measured with immunoSEQ multiplex PCR; TCRdb has only the in-frame clones, and not every one. V and J calls and clone size come straight from that table; D and trimming were deduced from the DNA. The profile covers about 190,000 clones, with about four fifths appearing a single time and approximately 3% taken by the ten largest. Everyone who took part was about 18 to 89 years old, and they came from 24 US areas. CDR1 and CDR2 from the germline V gene are SGHDT and YYEEEE. The ends were cut back, 5 bases at V and 9 bases at J, with 15 bases in the middle. This CDR3 region has 13 residues.

V and J are TRBV5-6 and TRBJ2-1; no firm D call. The sample taken for sequencing was PBMCs or T cells enriched from blood (not recorded which). The TCR comes from a woman aged 30 to 39 who had recovered from COVID-19. CDR3 in amino acids: CASSRQVFSEQFF. The CDR3 DNA reads as TGTGCCAGCAGTCGTCAGGTATTCAGTGAGCAGTTCTTC.